A selection of T cell receptor beta chains follows, all from one sample in a study of beta chain features in type 1 diabetes. The table came from immunoSEQ multiplex PCR; TCRdb's copy has only in-frame clones and leaves some out. The data hold about 650,000 clones, with around 11% observed a single time. Sequencing was performed on naive CD4+ T cells from blood. The receptors derive from a man between 25 and 39 years old with type 1 diabetes. Both conserved end residues are part of each CDR3. Each record gives: D gene, clone size, J gene, V gene, CDR3 DNA, CDR3 protein. D genes are given only for firm matches. Expanded clones get a size class; other rows say once, few or many, or leave the size out.

NA | few | TRBJ2-7 | TRBV6-1 | TGTGCCAGCAGTGAAGACACGATTCTCTACGAGCAGTACTTC | CASSEDTILYEQYF
TRBD1 | NA | TRBJ1-3 | TRBV7-9 | TGTGCCAGGGGCACAGGGGACTCTGGAAACACCATATATTTT | CARGTGDSGNTIYF
NA | many | TRBJ1-1 | TRBV23-1 | TGCGCCAGCAGGAACACTGAAGCTTTCTTT | CASRNTEAFF
NA | once | TRBJ2-3 | TRBV7-9 | TGTGCCAGCAAGGGGGTAACAGATACGCAGTATTTT | CASKGVTDTQYF
NA | NA | TRBJ2-3 | TRBV9 | TGTGCCAGCAGCGCCCCAGGCGGGGTAGCAGATACGCAGTATTTT | CASSAPGGVADTQYF
TRBD1 | NA | TRBJ1-1 | TRBV27 | TGTGCCAGCAGTTTATCGTCAGGGGGCCGCACTGAAGCTTTCTTT | CASSLSSGGRTEAFF
NA | NA | TRBJ2-6 | TRBV27 | TGTGCCAGCAGTTTGCAGGGACCCATTTACTCTGGGGCCAACGTCCTGACTTTC | CASSLQGPIYSGANVLTF
NA | NA | TRBJ1-2 | TRBV7-2 | TGTGCCAGCAGCCCTCGGGACGGGGATGGCTACACCTTC | CASSPRDGDGYTF
NA | few | TRBJ2-3 | TRBV7-2 | TGTGCCAGCAGCTTCCAAGGCCCGGCCACAGATACGCAGTATTTT | CASSFQGPATDTQYF
NA | NA | TRBJ2-3 | TRBV29-1 | TGCAGCGTTGAAGCGGGGGGCTCCCTTAGCACAGATACGCAGTATTTT | CSVEAGGSLSTDTQYF
NA | few | TRBJ2-1 | TRBV7-3 | TGTGCCAGCAGCTTAAAGAATTACAATGAGCAGTTCTTC | CASSLKNYNEQFF
NA | NA | TRBJ1-2 | TRBV7-9 | TGTGCCAGCAGCTTAGAGTGGACAGTGAACCGCTATGGCTACACCTTC | CASSLEWTVNRYGYTF
NA | few | TRBJ2-7 | TRBV20-1 | TGCAGTGCTTCAAGGACGTACGAGCAGTACTTC | CSASRTYEQYF
NA | NA | TRBJ2-5 | TRBV6-5 | TGTGCCAGCAGTGGCTGGCGGGACTTCCAAGAGACCCAGTACTTC | CASSGWRDFQETQYF
NA | NA | TRBJ2-5 | TRBV6-5 | TGTGCCAGCAGTTACACCCCGCAGTCTACACAAGAGACCCAGTACTTC | CASSYTPQSTQETQYF
NA | NA | TRBJ2-7 | TRBV7-3 | TGTGCCAGCAGCTTAACGGGGGACCCGATGAGCTCCTACGAGCAGTACTTC | CASSLTGDPMSSYEQYF
TRBD1 | few | TRBJ2-2 | TRBV7-2 | TGTGCCACCTGGGCGGTTCAGGGGGCGAACACCGGGGAGCTGTTTTTT | CATWAVQGANTGELFF
NA | few | TRBJ1-5 | TRBV28 | TGTGCCAGCATAGGTGGGAATCAGCCCCAGCATTTT | CASIGGNQPQHF
TRBD1 | few | TRBJ2-5 | TRBV18 | TGTGCCAGCTCGTACGGGGACAGGGACGAGACCCAGTACTTC | CASSYGDRDETQYF
TRBD1 | NA | TRBJ2-7 | TRBV28 | TGTGCCAGCAAAGCCCCCCGGGACAGTTCCTACGAGCAGTACTTC | CASKAPRDSSYEQYF
TRBD1 | NA | TRBJ1-5 | TRBV7-2 | TGTGCCAGCAGTCCGGACAGGGAGCAGCCCCAGCATTTT | CASSPDREQPQHF
NA | NA | TRBJ2-2 | TRBV5-1 | TGCGCCAGCAGCTTGGCCTGGGGGAGGAACACCGGGGAGCTGTTTTTT | CASSLAWGRNTGELFF
NA | NA | TRBJ1-5 | TRBV10-3 | TGTGCCATCAGTGATCGAAGGGACGGGCAGCCCCAGCATTTT | CAISDRRDGQPQHF
TRBD1 | NA | TRBJ2-1 | TRBV15 | TGTGCCACCAGCAGAACCGTACAGGGGACTGAGCAGTTCTTC | CATSRTVQGTEQFF
TRBD1 | NA | TRBJ2-7 | TRBV10-3 | TGTGCCATCGCATCAGGGGGTGAGAGCTACGAGCAGTACTTC | CAIASGGESYEQYF
TRBD1 | few | TRBJ2-1 | TRBV18 | TGTGCCAGCTCTCCAGGGGGAACGGCCTACAATGAGCAGTTCTTC | CASSPGGTAYNEQFF
TRBD2 | few | TRBJ2-7 | TRBV9 | TGTGCCAGCAGCTCACGGGGAACTAGCGGGATCCACGAGCAGTACTTC | CASSSRGTSGIHEQYF
TRBD1 | NA | TRBJ2-5 | TRBV10-3 | TGTGCCATCAGTGACAGGGGGCAAGAGACCCAGTACTTC | CAISDRGQETQYF
NA | NA | TRBJ2-7 | TRBV2 | TGTGCCAGCCATACTTCTACCTACGAGCAGTACTTC | CASHTSTYEQYF
NA | few | TRBJ1-2 | TRBV14 | TGTGCCAGCAGCCAAGCTGAAACTGGCTACACCTTC | CASSQAETGYTF
NA | once | TRBJ2-2 | TRBV25-1 | TGTGCCAGCAGTGTCTCCTGGGGTGTGAACACCGGGGAGCTGTTTTTT | CASSVSWGVNTGELFF
TRBD2 | NA | TRBJ2-7 | TRBV6-5 | TGTGCCAGCAGTTACCCGACGGGGGGCTCCTACGAGCAGTACTTC | CASSYPTGGSYEQYF
NA | few | TRBJ1-2 | TRBV29-1 | TGCAGCGTTGAAGACGGTGGCTACACCTTC | CSVEDGGYTF
NA | few | TRBJ1-4 | TRBV29-1 | TGCAGCGTTGAAGCTCAACAGGGCGGGGAAAAACTGTTTTTT | CSVEAQQGGEKLFF
NA | few | TRBJ2-7 | TRBV18 | TGTGCCAGCTCACCACCGGGGATGGACGAGCAGTACTTC | CASSPPGMDEQYF